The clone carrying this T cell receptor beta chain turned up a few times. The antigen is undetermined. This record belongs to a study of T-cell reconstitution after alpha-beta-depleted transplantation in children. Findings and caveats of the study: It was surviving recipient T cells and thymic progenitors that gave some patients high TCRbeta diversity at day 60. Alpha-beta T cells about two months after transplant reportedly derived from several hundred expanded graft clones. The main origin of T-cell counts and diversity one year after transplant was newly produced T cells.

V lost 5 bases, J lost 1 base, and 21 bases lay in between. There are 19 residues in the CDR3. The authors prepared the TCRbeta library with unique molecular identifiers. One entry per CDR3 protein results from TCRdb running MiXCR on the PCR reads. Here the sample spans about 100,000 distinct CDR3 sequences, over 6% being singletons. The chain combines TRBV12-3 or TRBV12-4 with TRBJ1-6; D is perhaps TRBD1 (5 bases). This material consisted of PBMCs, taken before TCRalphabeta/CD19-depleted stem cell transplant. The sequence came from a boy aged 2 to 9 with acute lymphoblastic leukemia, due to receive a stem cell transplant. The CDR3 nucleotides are TGTGCCAGCAGTCGAAGGTCGGGACTCCTGACTTCCTATAATTCACCCCTCCACTTT. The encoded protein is CASSRRSGLLTSYNSPLHF.